This TCR beta chain stems from a study of blood T cell repertoires in COVID-19. Study-wide background: COVID-19 samples from acute and convalescent phases originated in the United States, Italy and Spain. The analysed material was cDNA or gDNA that came from T cells, B-cell-depleted T cells, or PBMCs.

The count of this clone is one. Authors' analysis steps: Amplification of reference gene primers provided the estimated nucleated cell counts. Profiling relied on immunoSEQ multiplex PCR, and the TCRdb table lists in-frame clones only, not all of them. That table gives V, J and clone size, and the DNA gave D and trimming. The sample carries hundreds of thousands of clones, roughly 89% recorded once. V gave up 8 bases and J gave up 1 base; unmatched junction bases: 8. The V gene's germline CDR1 is LNHDA and CDR2 SQIVND (reference sequence). This CDR3 region has 15 residues. The sequence derives from a man in his 60s who had recovered from COVID-19. The chain carries TRBV19 and TRBJ1-5, with 7 nucleotides matching TRBD1. Sequences were obtained from peripheral blood. The CDR3 nucleotides read TGTGCCAGTCACAAACAGGGGAGCAGCAATCAGCCCCAGCATTTT. Its translation: CASHKQGSSNQPQHF.